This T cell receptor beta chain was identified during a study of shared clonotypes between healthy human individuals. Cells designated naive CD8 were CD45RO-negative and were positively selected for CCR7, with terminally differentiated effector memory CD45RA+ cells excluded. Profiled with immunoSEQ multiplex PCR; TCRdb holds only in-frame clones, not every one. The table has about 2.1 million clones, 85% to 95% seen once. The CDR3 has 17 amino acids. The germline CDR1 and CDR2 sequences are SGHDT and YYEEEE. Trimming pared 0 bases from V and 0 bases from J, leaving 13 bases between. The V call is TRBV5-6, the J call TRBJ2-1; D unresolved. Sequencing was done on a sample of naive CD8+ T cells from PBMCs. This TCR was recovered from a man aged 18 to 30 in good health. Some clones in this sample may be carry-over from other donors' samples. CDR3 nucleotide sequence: TGTGCCAGCAGCTTGGCCTTTAGGGAAGGCTCCTACAATGAGCAGTTCTTC. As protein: CASSLAFREGSYNEQFF.